This T cell receptor (beta chain) was recovered during a study of regulatory T cells in long-lasting Graves disease. Researchers made TCR beta libraries by using iRepertoire HTBI primers and running Arm-PCR on CDR3 regions. TCRdb ran MiXCR on the multiplex PCR reads and lists one entry per CDR3 protein. This repertoire shows approximately 470,000 distinct CDR3 sequences, roughly 17% found once; its top ten account for about 12%. Noted time point: newly diagnosed GD, antithyroid drugs for less than 3 months. RNA from PBMCs was the source of the TCR library. With EDTA tubes as the receptacles, approximately 10 milliliters of peripheral blood were drawn. Study outcomes and limitations: Small numbers of samples may have cut accuracy.

At least ten counts were recorded for this clonotype. Its target is unknown. The CDR3 covers 14 residues. Germline CDR1 KGHSH, CDR2 LQKENI. V lost 1 base and J lost 1, with 7 bases in between. This same sample was also taken into another study, of T cells in Graves' hyperthyroidism and ophthalmopathy. Per that paper: Carried out on the TCR CDR3, a first-round RT-PCR used the HTBI primer set. Ophthalmopathy was predicted by the model a median of about 6.7 months ahead of onset.

Sequences were derived from peripheral blood mononuclear cells (PBMCs), sampled at new diagnosis, from a patient treated with antithyroid drugs. This rearrangement joins TRBV18 to TRBJ1-1; possible D gene TRBD1, 5 bases. The source is a man aged 40-49 years with Graves disease. CDR3 coding DNA: TGTGCCAGCTCACCACTGGGACCGAACACTGAAGCTTTCTTT. Amino acid sequence: CASSPLGPNTEAFF.